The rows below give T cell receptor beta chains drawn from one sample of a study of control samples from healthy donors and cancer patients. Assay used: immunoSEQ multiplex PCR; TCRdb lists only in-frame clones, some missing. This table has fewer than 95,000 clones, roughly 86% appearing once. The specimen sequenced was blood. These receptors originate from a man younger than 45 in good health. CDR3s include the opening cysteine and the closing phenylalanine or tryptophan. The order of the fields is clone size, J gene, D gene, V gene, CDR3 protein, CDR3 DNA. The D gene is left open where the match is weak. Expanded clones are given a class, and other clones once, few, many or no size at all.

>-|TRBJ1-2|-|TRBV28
CASSRMGLGYGYTF
TGTGCCAGCAGCCGGATGGGGCTAGGCTATGGCTACACCTTC
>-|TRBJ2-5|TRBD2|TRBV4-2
CASSQGTSGQETQYF
TGTGCCAGCAGCCAGGGGACTAGCGGGCAAGAGACCCAGTACTTC
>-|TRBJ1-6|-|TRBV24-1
CATRGLGENSPLHF
TGTGCCACCCGGGGGCTGGGGGAAAATTCACCCCTCCACTTT
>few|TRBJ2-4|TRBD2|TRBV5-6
CASSLASGALAKNIQYF
TGTGCCAGCAGCTTGGCTAGCGGGGCACTAGCCAAAAACATTCAGTACTTC
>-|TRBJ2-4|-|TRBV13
CASSLRQGAKNIQYF
TGTGCCAGCAGCTTAAGGCAGGGGGCCAAAAACATTCAGTACTTC
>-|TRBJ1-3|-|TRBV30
CAWGQSGNTIYF
TGTGCCTGGGGACAGTCTGGAAACACCATATATTTT
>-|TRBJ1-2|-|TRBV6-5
CASRGENNYGYTF
TGTGCCAGCAGGGGGGAAAATAACTATGGCTACACCTTC
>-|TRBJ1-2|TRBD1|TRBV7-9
CASSLEGTGVGYTF
TGTGCCAGCAGCTTAGAAGGGACAGGGGTCGGCTACACCTTC
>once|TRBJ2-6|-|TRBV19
CASSIDGSNVLTF
TGTGCCAGTAGTATAGATGGGAGCAACGTCCTGACTTTC
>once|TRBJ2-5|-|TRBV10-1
CASSQPGLQETQYF
TGCGCCAGCAGCCAACCGGGCCTCCAAGAGACCCAGTACTTC
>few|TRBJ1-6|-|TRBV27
CASSSPQAGRNSPLHF
TGTGCCAGCAGTTCCCCCCAGGCAGGGAGGAATTCACCCCTCCACTTT
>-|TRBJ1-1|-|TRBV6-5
CASSYSGHPNTEAFF
TGTGCCAGCAGTTACTCGGGACACCCAAACACTGAAGCTTTCTTT
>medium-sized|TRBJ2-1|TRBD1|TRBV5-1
CASSPRTGPYNEQFF
TGCGCCAGCAGTCCCAGGACAGGGCCCTACAATGAGCAGTTCTTC
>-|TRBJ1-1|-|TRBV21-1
CASSKGPWEGAVYNTEAFF
TGTGCCAGCAGCAAGGGGCCATGGGAGGGGGCGGTTTATAACACTGAAGCTTTCTTT
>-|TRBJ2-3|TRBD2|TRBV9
CASSPGTSGTDTQYF
TGTGCCAGCAGCCCAGGGACTAGCGGCACAGATACGCAGTATTTT
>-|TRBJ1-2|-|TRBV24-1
CATSQGYGYTF
TGTGCCACCAGCCAGGGCTATGGCTACACCTTC
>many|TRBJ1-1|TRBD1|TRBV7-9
CASSHTRQGNNQAFF
TGTGCCAGCAGCCATACAAGACAGGGGAATAACCAAGCTTTCTTT
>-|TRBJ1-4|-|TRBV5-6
CASSITPRRTDNEKLFF
TGTGCCAGCAGCATCACCCCTCGACGGACTGATAATGAAAAACTGTTTTTT
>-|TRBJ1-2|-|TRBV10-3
CAISEKKESYGYTF
TGTGCCATCAGTGAGAAGAAGGAGAGCTATGGCTACACCTTC
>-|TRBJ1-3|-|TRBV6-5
CASSSGTRAGNTIYF
TGTGCCAGCAGCTCCGGGACTAGGGCTGGAAACACCATATATTTT
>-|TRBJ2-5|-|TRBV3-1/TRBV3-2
CASSPTTGTFRETQYF
TGTGCCAGCAGCCCGACTACAGGGACATTCAGAGAGACCCAGTACTTC
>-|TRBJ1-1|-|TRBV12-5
CASRLATENTEAFF
TGTGCTAGTCGTTTGGCCACCGAGAACACTGAAGCTTTCTTT
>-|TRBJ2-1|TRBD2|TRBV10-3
CAITPGLAGGWEQFF
TGTGCCATCACCCCGGGACTAGCGGGGGGCTGGGAGCAGTTCTTC
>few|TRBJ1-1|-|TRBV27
CASSLSGRLNTEAFF
TGTGCCAGCAGTTTATCAGGACGGTTGAACACTGAAGCTTTCTTT
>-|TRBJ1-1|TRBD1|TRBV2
CASSEAHPGQGAEAFF
TGTGCCAGCAGTGAAGCGCATCCGGGACAGGGGGCTGAAGCTTTCTTT
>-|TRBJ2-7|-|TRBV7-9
CASSLGGIGYEQYF
TGTGCCAGCAGCTTAGGAGGGATAGGCTACGAGCAGTACTTC
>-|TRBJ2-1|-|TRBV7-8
CASSLAYNEQFF
TGTGCCAGCAGCTTAGCGTACAATGAGCAGTTCTTC
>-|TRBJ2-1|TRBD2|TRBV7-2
CASSLVLAGGEQFF
TGTGCCAGCAGCTTAGTTCTAGCGGGGGGTGAGCAGTTCTTC
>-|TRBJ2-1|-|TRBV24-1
CATSDFYNEQFF
TGTGCCACCAGTGACTTCTACAATGAGCAGTTCTTC
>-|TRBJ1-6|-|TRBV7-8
CASSLLPTGSSYNSPLHF
TGTGCCAGCAGCTTACTGCCTACAGGGAGCTCCTATAATTCACCCCTCCACTTT
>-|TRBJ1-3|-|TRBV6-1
CASSEGVASSGNTIYF
TGTGCCAGCAGTGAGGGCGTAGCGAGCTCTGGAAACACCATATATTTT
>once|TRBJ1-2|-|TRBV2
CASSAKTGANYGYTF
TGTGCCAGCAGTGCGAAGACAGGTGCTAACTATGGCTACACCTTC
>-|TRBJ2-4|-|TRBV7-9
CASSSDSSLNIQYF
TGTGCCAGCAGCTCGGACAGTTCCCTAAACATTCAGTACTTC
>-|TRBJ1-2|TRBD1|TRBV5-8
CASSLGQGAREGYTF
TGTGCCAGCAGCTTGGGACAGGGGGCAAGGGAAGGCTACACCTTC
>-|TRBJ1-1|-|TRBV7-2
CASSLRGGMNTEAFF
TGTGCCAGCAGCTTGAGGGGCGGTATGAACACTGAAGCTTTCTTT
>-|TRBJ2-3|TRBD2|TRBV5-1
CASSLDTSGGHTDTQYF
TGCGCCAGCAGCTTGGATACTAGCGGGGGGCACACAGATACGCAGTATTTT
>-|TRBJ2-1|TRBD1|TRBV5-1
CASSSDGQAYNEQFF
TGCGCCAGCAGCTCCGACGGACAGGCCTACAATGAGCAGTTCTTC
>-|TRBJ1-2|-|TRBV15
CATSPSLRGGYTF
TGTGCCACCAGCCCGAGCCTTAGGGGGGGCTACACCTTC
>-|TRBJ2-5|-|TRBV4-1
CASSQDGRRETQYF
TGCGCCAGCAGCCAAGATGGGAGGCGAGAGACCCAGTACTTC
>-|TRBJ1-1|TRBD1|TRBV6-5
CASTETGGVTEAFF
TGTGCCAGCACCGAGACAGGGGGCGTCACTGAAGCTTTCTTT